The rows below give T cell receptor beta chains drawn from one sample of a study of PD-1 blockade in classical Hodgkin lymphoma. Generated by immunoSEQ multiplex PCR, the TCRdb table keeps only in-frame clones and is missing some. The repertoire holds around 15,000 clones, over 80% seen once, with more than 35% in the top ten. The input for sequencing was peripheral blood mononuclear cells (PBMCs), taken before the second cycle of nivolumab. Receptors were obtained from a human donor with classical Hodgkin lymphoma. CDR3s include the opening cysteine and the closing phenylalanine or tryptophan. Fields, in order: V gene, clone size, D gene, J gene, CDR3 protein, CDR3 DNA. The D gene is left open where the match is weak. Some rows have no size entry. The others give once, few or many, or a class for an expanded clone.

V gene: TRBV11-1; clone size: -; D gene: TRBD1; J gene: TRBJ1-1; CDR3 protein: CASSFGQGTGNTEAFF; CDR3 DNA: TGTGCCAGCAGCTTTGGACAGGGAACAGGGAACACTGAAGCTTTCTTT
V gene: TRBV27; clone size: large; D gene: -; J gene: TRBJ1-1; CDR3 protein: CASSSSSEAFF; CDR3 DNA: TGTGCCAGCAGTTCCTCTAGTGAAGCTTTCTTT
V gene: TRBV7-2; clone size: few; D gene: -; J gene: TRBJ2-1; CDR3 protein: CASSLTPYSYNEQFF; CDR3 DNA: TGTGCCAGCAGCTTGACGCCCTACTCCTACAATGAGCAGTTCTTC
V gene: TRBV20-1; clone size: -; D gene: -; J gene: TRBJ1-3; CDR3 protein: CSAPTGNTIYF; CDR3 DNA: TGCAGTGCCCCGACCGGAAACACCATATATTTT
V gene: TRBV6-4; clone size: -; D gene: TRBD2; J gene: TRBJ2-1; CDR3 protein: CASSDSFGGGAEQFF; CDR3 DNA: TGTGCCAGCAGTGACTCTTTTGGCGGGGGGGCCGAGCAGTTCTTC
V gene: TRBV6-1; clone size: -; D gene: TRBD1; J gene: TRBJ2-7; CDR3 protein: CASSIRDSPTGQYF; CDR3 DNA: TGTGCCAGCAGTATCCGGGACAGCCCTACGGGGCAGTACTTC
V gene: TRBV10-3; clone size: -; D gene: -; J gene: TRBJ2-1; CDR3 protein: CAISDLRTSINEQFF; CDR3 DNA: TGTGCCATCAGTGATCTTAGGACATCTATCAATGAGCAGTTCTTC
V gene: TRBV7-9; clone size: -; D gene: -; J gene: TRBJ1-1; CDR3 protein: CASGGTSVAEAFF; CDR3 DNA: TGTGCCAGCGGAGGGACCTCAGTCGCTGAAGCTTTCTTT
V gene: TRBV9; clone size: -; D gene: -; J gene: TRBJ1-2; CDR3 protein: CASSVDTSLFYGYTF; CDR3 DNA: TGTGCCAGCAGCGTGGACACGTCCCTATTCTATGGCTACACCTTC
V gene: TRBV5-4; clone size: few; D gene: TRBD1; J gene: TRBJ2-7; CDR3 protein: CASSSRQGSYEQYF; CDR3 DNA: TGTGCCAGCAGCTCCAGACAGGGATCCTACGAGCAGTACTTC
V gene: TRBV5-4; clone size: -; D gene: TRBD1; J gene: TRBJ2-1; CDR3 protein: CASSTDREPNNEQFF; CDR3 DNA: TGTGCCAGCAGCACCGACAGGGAACCTAACAATGAGCAGTTCTTC
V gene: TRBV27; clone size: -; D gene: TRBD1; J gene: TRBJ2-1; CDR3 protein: CASSSGTGGYNEQFF; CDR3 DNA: TGTGCCAGCAGTTCCGGGACAGGGGGCTACAATGAGCAGTTCTTC
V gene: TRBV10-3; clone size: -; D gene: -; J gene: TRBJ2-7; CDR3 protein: CAISAHTEQYF; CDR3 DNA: TGTGCCATCAGTGCCCACACCGAGCAGTACTTC
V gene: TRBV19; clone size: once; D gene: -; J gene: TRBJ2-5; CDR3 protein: CASSIDPNEETQYF; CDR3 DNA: TGTGCCAGTAGTATAGATCCAAACGAGGAGACCCAGTACTTC
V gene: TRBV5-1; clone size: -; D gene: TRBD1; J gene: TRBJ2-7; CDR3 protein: CASSRDSYYEQYF; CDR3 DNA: TGCGCCAGCAGCCGGGACAGCTACTACGAGCAGTACTTC
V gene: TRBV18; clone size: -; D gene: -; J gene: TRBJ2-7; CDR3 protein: CASSPGRQDYEQYF; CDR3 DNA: TGTGCCAGCTCACCTGGCCGACAGGACTACGAGCAGTACTTC
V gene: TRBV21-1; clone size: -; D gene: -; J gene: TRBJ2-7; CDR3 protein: CASSKQEAGSYEQYF; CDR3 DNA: TGTGCCAGCAGCAAACAGGAAGCGGGTTCCTACGAGCAGTACTTC
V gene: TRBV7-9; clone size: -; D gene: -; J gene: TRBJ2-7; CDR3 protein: CASSLGTESYEQYF; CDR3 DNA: TGTGCCAGCAGCTTAGGAACAGAATCCTACGAGCAGTACTTC
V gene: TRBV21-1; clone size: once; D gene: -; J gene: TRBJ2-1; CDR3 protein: CASRLGTNNEQFF; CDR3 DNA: TGTGCCAGCAGATTGGGCACCAACAATGAGCAGTTCTTC
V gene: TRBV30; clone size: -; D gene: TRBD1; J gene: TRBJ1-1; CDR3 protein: CAWSVTGGNTEAFF; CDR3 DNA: TGTGCCTGGAGTGTGACAGGGGGGAACACTGAAGCTTTCTTT
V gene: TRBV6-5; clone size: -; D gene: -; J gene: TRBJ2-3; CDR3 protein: CAVHVASTDTQYF; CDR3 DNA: TGTGCCGTCCACGTAGCGAGCACAGATACGCAGTATTTT
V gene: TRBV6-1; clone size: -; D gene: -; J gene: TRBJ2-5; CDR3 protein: CASSESSFQTQYF; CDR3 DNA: TGTGCCAGCAGTGAATCCTCATTCCAGACCCAGTACTTC
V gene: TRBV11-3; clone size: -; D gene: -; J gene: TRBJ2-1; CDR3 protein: CASSLGPGFGYNEQFF; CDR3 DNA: TGTGCCAGCAGCTTAGGGCCCGGGTTCGGTTACAATGAGCAGTTCTTC
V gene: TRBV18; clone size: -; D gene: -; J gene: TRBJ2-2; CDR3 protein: CASSPGHSNTGELFF; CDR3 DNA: TGTGCCAGCTCACCAGGACATTCGAACACCGGGGAGCTGTTTTTT
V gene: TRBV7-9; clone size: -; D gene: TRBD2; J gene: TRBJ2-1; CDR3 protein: CASSPPRLAGVYEQFF; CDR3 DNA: TGTGCCAGCAGCCCCCCCCGCCTAGCGGGTGTTTATGAGCAGTTCTTC
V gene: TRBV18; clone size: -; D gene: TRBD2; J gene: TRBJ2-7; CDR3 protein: CASSPLREVEQYF; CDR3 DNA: TGTGCCAGCTCACCATTGCGGGAGGTCGAGCAGTACTTC
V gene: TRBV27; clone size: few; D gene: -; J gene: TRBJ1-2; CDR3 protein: CASKLGAERGLGYTF; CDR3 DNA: TGTGCCAGCAAACTAGGGGCGGAAAGGGGCCTTGGCTACACCTTC
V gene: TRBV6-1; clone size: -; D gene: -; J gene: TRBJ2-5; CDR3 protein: CASSEAAETTQYF; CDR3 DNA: TGTGCCAGCAGTGAAGCGGCCGAGACGACCCAGTACTTC
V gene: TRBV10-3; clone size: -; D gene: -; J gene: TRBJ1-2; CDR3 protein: CAISEGASGYTF; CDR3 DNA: TGTGCCATCAGTGAGGGGGCCTCGGGCTACACCTTC
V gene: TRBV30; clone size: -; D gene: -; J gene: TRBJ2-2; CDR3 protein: CAWSVGAGTGELFF; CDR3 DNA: TGTGCCTGGAGTGTGGGCGCGGGGACCGGGGAGCTGTTTTTT
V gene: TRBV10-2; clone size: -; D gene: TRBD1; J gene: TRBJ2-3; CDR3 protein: CASSPGTGVRQTQYF; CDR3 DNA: TGCGCCAGCAGTCCCGGGACAGGGGTACGTCAGACGCAGTATTTT
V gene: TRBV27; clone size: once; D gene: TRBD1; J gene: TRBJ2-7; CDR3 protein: CASSPSLTGVEQYF; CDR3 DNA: TGTGCCAGCAGTCCCTCCCTGACAGGGGTCGAGCAGTACTTC
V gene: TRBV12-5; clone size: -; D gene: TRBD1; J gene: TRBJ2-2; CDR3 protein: CASGRDRGNNTGELFF; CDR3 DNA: TGTGCTAGTGGAAGGGACAGGGGGAATAACACCGGGGAGCTGTTTTTT
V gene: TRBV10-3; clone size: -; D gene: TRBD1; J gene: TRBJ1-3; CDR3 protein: CAIRTGDSGNTIYF; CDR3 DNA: TGTGCCATCAGGACAGGGGACTCTGGAAACACCATATATTTT
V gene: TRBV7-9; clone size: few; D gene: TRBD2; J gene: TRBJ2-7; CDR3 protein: CASRSGTSGYEQYF; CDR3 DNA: TGTGCCAGCAGGTCCGGGACTAGCGGTTACGAGCAGTACTTC
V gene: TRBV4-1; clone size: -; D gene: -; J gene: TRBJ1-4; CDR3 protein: CASSSLGSNEKLFF; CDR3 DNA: TGCGCCAGCAGCTCCCTGGGCAGTAATGAAAAACTGTTTTTT
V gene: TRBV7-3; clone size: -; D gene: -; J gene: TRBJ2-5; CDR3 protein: CASSPDRETQYF; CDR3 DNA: TGTGCCAGCAGCCCTGATCGGGAGACCCAGTACTTC
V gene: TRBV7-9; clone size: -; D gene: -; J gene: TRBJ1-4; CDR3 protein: CASSLGQSNEKLFF; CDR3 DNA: TGTGCCAGCAGCTTAGGGCAGAGCAATGAAAAACTGTTTTTT